Only a few counts were recorded for the clone carrying this T cell receptor (beta chain). This entry is derived from a study of identical twins. Unique molecular identifiers were present on cDNA, and template switching added a universal primer site. TCRdb itself ran the 5' RACE reads through MiXCR, one entry per CDR3 protein. The sample has 650,000 to 750,000 distinct CDR3 sequences, roughly 20% seen once; the top ten hold roughly 4.3%. CDR1 is SNHLY, CDR2 FYNNEI, per germline. Trimming cost V 3 bases and J 3 bases; bases outside gene matches: 3. The CDR3 has 15 amino acids. This same sample was also part of a study on T cells expressing NK-cell markers.

The chain is built from TRBV2 and TRBJ2-1, with 9 bases lining up with TRBD2. Specimen: PBMCs. The sequence came from a young woman in good health. CDR3 region: CASSETSGIYNEQFF. In DNA form, the CDR3 reads TGTGCCAGCAGTGAGACTAGCGGCATCTACAATGAGCAGTTCTTC.